The T cell receptor beta chain described here comes from a study of blood T cells in healthy people across ages. Study-wide results and limits: Expanded clonotype shifts may have been confounded, as the donors had an unknown CMV status.

Germline-derived CDR1 and CDR2 are DFQATT and SNEGSKA (reference sequence). CDR3 length equals 13 residues. Trimming pared 2 bases from V and 7 bases from J, leaving 12 bases between. Then a second PCR, running roughly 7 to 12 cycles, was carried out with a sample-barcoded 5' primer and a J-beta primer mix. TCRdb processed the 5' RACE reads anew with MiXCR; each CDR3 protein has one entry. Of about 760,000 distinct CDR3 sequences in the sample, 56% were seen once. In regard to this clonotype: Antigen specificity is unknown.

The sample taken for sequencing was blood. This chain links TRBV20-1 with TRBJ2-1; D is ambiguous. This clonotype was sampled from a man aged 40-50 years in good health. CDR3 amino acids: CSARKRLLNEQFF. The CDR3 bases are TGCAGTGCTAGAAAACGACTTCTTAATGAGCAGTTCTTC.